Listed here is a single TCR beta chain. This specimen belongs to a study of blood T cell repertoires in COVID-19. At the level of the study: Samples of COVID-19 (acute and convalescent) were obtained from the United States, Italy and Spain. Nucleic acid was either cDNA or gDNA, and it came from T cells, B-cell-depleted T cells, or PBMCs.

Germline V gene data show CDR1 as SGDLS and CDR2 as YYNGEE. The CDR3 spans 15 residues. V shed 0 bases, J shed 6 bases, and the junction held 6 bases outside the gene matches. Authors' analysis steps: By means of reference gene primer amplification, nucleated cell counts were estimated. The assay was immunoSEQ multiplex PCR, and TCRdb's table has in-frame clones only and misses some. The V and J calls and clone size were taken over from that table, and D and trimming were inferred from the DNA. The sample has 150,000 to 200,000 clones, approximately 87% seen once. The source of this sequence is a man aged 40-49 years with active or convalescent COVID-19. This sequence joins TRBV9 and TRBJ2-7; 10 positions agree with TRBD2. The sequencing input was peripheral blood. CDR3 residues: CASSVGLAGVAEQYF. DNA of the CDR3: TGTGCCAGCAGCGTAGGGCTAGCGGGGGTCGCCGAGCAGTACTTC.